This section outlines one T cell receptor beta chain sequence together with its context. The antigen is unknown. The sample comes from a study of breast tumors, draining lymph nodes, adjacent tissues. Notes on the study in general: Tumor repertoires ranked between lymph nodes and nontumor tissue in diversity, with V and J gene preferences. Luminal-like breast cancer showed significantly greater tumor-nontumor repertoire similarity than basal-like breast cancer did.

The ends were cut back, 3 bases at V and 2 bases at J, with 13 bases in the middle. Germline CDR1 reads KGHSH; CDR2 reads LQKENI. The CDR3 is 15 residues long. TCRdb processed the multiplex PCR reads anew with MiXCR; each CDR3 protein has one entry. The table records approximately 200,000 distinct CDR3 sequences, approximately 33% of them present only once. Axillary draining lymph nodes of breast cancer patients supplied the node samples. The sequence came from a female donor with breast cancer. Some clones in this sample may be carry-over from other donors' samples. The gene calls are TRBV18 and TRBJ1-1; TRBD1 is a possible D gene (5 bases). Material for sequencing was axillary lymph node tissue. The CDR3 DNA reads TGTGCCAGCTCACCCCGTGGCAGGGCAAACACTGAAGCTTTCTTT. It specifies CASSPRGRANTEAFF.